The 19 T cell receptor beta chains reported below all come from one sample, sequenced in a study of cytomegalovirus exposure and HLA in healthy donors. The PCR had 60 Vbeta and 13 Jbeta primers. The repertoire was sequenced with immunoSEQ multiplex PCR; TCRdb's copy has only in-frame clones and lacks some. The table shows 250,000 to 350,000 clones, with around 86% occurring only once. The sequenced sample consisted of PBMCs. These receptors originate from a man aged 40-49 years in good health and CMV-seropositive.

The chain has TRBV27 and TRBJ2-3, with unresolved D. This CDR3 is built from 12 residues. Trimming removed 5 bases from V and 2 bases from J, with 5 bases in between. In germline, CDR1 is MNHEY, CDR2 SMNVEV (reference sequence). The DNA for the CDR3 is TGTGCCAGCAGTCCGTACACAGATACGCAGTATTTT. Amino acids: CASSPYTDTQYF.

The genes are TRBV19 and TRBJ2-7; 9 positions match TRBD1. This CDR3 has 14 residues. J lost 5 bases, V lost 5 bases, and 7 bases had no gene match. Germline V gene lookup returns CDR1 LNHDA and CDR2 SQIVND (reference sequence). As DNA, the CDR3 is TGTGCCAGTAGTGCGGGACAGGGTTCCCACGAGCAGTACTTC. This gives the protein CASSAGQGSHEQYF.

Remarks on this clone: One end of the junction does not line up with germline, which may come from a read error. In the same sample, other DNA sequences code for this CDR3. The chain employs TRBV27 and TRBJ1-1, with TRBD1 matching 7 bases. This CDR3 comprises 15 residues. Germline assignment: CDR1 MNHEY and CDR2 SMNVEV (reference sequence). CDR3 DNA: TGTGCCAGCAGTACCGGGACAGCCAGAGACACAGAAGCTTTCTTT. Translated, it gives CASSTGTARDTEAFF.

This clone was detected once. The rearrangement joins TRBV4-3 to TRBJ1-3; no definite D call. V lost 0 bases to trimming and J lost 0 bases, with 6 bases between them. The CDR3 spans 15 residues. The germline gives CDR1 LGHNA, CDR2 YSLEER. CDR3 sequence: CASSQDQISGNTIYF. CDR3 DNA: TGCGCCAGCAGCCAAGATCAGATCTCTGGAAACACCATATATTTT.

The V call is TRBV27, the J call TRBJ2-2; TRBD1 is a possible D gene (6 bases). V lost 6 bases and J lost 1, with 12 bases in between. The CDR3 totals 15 residues. The V gene's germline CDR1 is MNHEY and CDR2 SMNVEV (reference sequence). The CDR3 DNA sequence: TGTGCCAGCAGCGGAGAGACAGGGAACACCGGGGAGCTGTTTTTT. Amino acids: CASSGETGNTGELFF.

The CDR3 DNA reads TGTGCCAGCAGCCAAGACTTCTACCTCTACAATGAGCAGTTCTTC. Translating gives CASSQDFYLYNEQFF. V usage is TRBV14 and J usage is TRBJ2-1, with D hard to call. Germline V CDR1 and CDR2: SGHDN, FVKESK. The CDR3 has 15 residues. Trimming left V 0 bases short and J 3 bases short, with 9 bases between.

This clone was recorded a few times. The chain links TRBV6-5 to TRBJ2-7; D is unresolved. This CDR3 contains 14 residues. The V gene lost 5 bases and the J gene lost 3 bases, with 14 bases spanning the gap. Germline V gene sequence: CDR1 MNHEY, CDR2 SVGAGI. DNA for the CDR3: TGTGCCAGCAGTCCCGCCGATTCAGGCTACGAGCAGTACTTC. Translated, it gives CASSPADSGYEQYF.

The sample holds one count of this clone. This chain joins TRBV2 and TRBJ2-7; 12 bases are shared with TRBD2. J gave up 4 bases and V 6 bases, and 7 bases lay outside the gene matches. Germline lookup yields CDR1 SNHLY and CDR2 FYNNEI. This CDR3 contains 15 residues. The CDR3 region has the DNA TGTGCCAGCAGAGAGGTCCTAGCGGGAGGGTACGAGCAGTACTTC. As protein: CASREVLAGGYEQYF.

The J gene is TRBJ1-3, the V gene TRBV29-1, with 7 bases matching TRBD1. V shed 1 base, J shed 0 bases, and the junction held 3 bases outside the gene matches. Germline-derived CDR1 and CDR2 are SQVTM and ANQGSEA. The CDR3 sequence is 15 residues long. The CDR3 loop is CSVEGQGHSGNTIYF. The CDR3 coding sequence is TGCAGCGTTGAAGGACAGGGCCACTCTGGAAACACCATATATTTT.

This clone was seen more than once but under ten times. The chain uses TRBV27 and TRBJ2-1, with unresolved D. Between the trimmed V and J ends, which lost 4 bases and 0 bases, there was a span of 10 bases. Germline V gene data show CDR1 as MNHEY and CDR2 as SMNVEV (reference sequence). CDR3 size: 15 residues. The CDR3 is CASSSRSSSYNEQFF. CDR3 DNA: TGTGCCAGCAGTTCGAGGTCCAGCTCCTACAATGAGCAGTTCTTC.

The chain links TRBV28 to TRBJ2-7; a weak D match, TRBD2 (6 bases). Germline V gene sequence: CDR1 MDHEN, CDR2 SYDVKM. V shed 7 bases and J shed 6 bases, with 22 bases lying between them. The CDR3 spans 15 residues. The CDR3 bases are TGTGCCAGCACCCTAAGTCCGGGGGTTCCGCTCGAGCAGTACTTC. Amino acid sequence: CASTLSPGVPLEQYF. The full variable domain, with the rest looked up from reference TRBV28 and TRBJ2-7, is DVKVTQSSRYLVKRTGEKVFLECVQDMDHENMFWYRQDPGLGLRLIYFSYDVKMKEKGDIPEGYSVSREKKERFSLILESASTNQTSMYLCASTLSPGVPLEQYFGPGTRLTVT.

The count of this clone is one. Other DNA sequences in the same sample also yield this CDR3. The chain joins TRBV7-9 to TRBJ2-2; D unclear. CDR1 and CDR2 from the germline V gene are SEHNR and FQNEAQ (reference sequence). The CDR3 has 12 residues. V was clipped by 5 bases and J by 6 bases, with 7 bases between them. The CDR3 spells CASSPLSGELFF. As DNA, the CDR3 is TGTGCCAGCAGCCCCTTGTCCGGGGAGCTGTTTTTT.

The chain uses TRBV4-1 and TRBJ2-5; D remains ambiguous. The CDR3 spans 14 residues. V lost 0 bases, J lost 9 bases, and 14 bases lay in between. Germline CDR1 and CDR2: MGHRA and YSYEKL. The chain's CDR3 is CASSQEPVPVAQYF. CDR3 DNA sequence: TGCGCCAGCAGCCAAGAACCTGTGCCGGTAGCCCAGTACTTC.

J is TRBJ2-7 and V is TRBV4-2; weak D call: TRBD1 (6 bases). The CDR3 is 16 residues long. V shed 1 base and J shed 1 base, with 14 bases lying between them. CDR1 LGHNA and CDR2 YNFKEQ come from the germline V gene. Here the CDR3 reads CASSQASRDTSYEQYF. The CDR3 region has the DNA TGTGCCAGCAGCCAAGCTTCTCGGGACACTTCCTACGAGCAGTACTTC.

The chain combines TRBV25-1 with TRBJ2-3, with a tentative D call TRBD2 (6 bases). Germline V gives CDR1 MGHDK, CDR2 SYGVNS. This CDR3 has 13 amino acids. With 6 bases removed from V and 3 bases from J, the gap between germline ends came to 10 bases. The CDR3 coding sequence is TGTGCCAGCAGGAACGGGGGAACAGATACGCAGTATTTT. Residues: CASRNGGTDTQYF. The full variable domain, with the rest looked up from reference TRBV25-1 and TRBJ2-3, is EADIYQTPRYLVIGTGKKITLECSQTMGHDKMYWYQQDPGMELHLIHYSYGVNSTEKGDLSSESTVSRIRTEHFPLTLESARPSHTSQYLCASRNGGTDTQYFGPGTRLTVL.

This chain connects TRBV11-2 to TRBJ2-7; 14 nucleotides line up with TRBD2. V gave up 6 bases and J gave up 3 bases; unmatched junction bases: 10. This CDR3 spans 17 amino acids. The V gene's germline CDR1 is SGHAT and CDR2 FQNNGV. Written as DNA, the CDR3 is TGTGCCAGCAGACCAGGGACTAGCGGGAGCGGAGACTACGAGCAGTACTTC. Translation: CASRPGTSGSGDYEQYF.

The chain couples TRBV28 to TRBJ2-3; maybe TRBD2 (6 bases). The CDR3 length is 15 residues. In germline, CDR1 is MDHEN, CDR2 SYDVKM. V lost 2 bases and J lost 4, with 13 bases in between. The CDR3 bases are TGTGCCAGCAGTTTACAAGGGACTTTGGCAGATACGCAGTATTTT. It specifies CASSLQGTLADTQYF.

The chain carries TRBV19 and TRBJ2-3; 9 nucleotides match TRBD1. V lost 4 bases to trimming and J lost 4 bases; unmatched junction nucleotides: 3. The germline V gene encodes CDR1 LNHDA and CDR2 SQIVND (reference sequence). The CDR3 totals 14 residues. The chain's CDR3 is CASSTGQGPDTQYF. DNA of the CDR3: TGTGCCAGTAGTACGGGACAGGGTCCAGATACGCAGTATTTT.

The gene calls are TRBV28 and TRBJ1-1; TRBD1 matches at 9 bases. Germline CDR1 reads MDHEN; CDR2 reads SYDVKM. The CDR3 spans 15 residues. The J segment lost 2 bases and the V segment lost 3 bases, leaving 4 bases of the junction unmatched. The CDR3 DNA is TGTGCCAGCAGTTTGAGAACAGGGGGCAACACTGAAGCTTTCTTT. Translating gives CASSLRTGGNTEAFF.